This TCR beta chain was captured by sequencing in a study of T cells after posttransplantation cyclophosphamide. Some clones are missing from TCRdb's copy, which holds only in-frame ones; the method was immunoSEQ multiplex PCR. The sample holds about 2,100 clones, and no clone turns up only once. A marrow graft followed busulfan-fludarabine conditioning, with cyclophosphamide on days +3 and +4. General study points: After PTCy, TRB diversity resembled that of CNI/methotrexate controls.

By proportion, this clone is medium-sized. As yet, its antigen is unknown. This receptor was identified in a female patient in her 60s who received an allogeneic stem cell transplant from a related donor and was CMV-positive. The T cells may come from the graft donor. The starting material was PBMCs, obtained 86 days after allogeneic stem cell transplant with posttransplant cyclophosphamide.

CDR3 amino acids: CASKDRVGAEAFF. CDR3 coding DNA: TGTGCCAGTAAAGACAGGGTTGGCGCTGAAGCTTTCTTT. The chain links TRBV19 to TRBJ1-1; 7 nucleotides agree with TRBD1. J gave up 6 bases and V 7 bases, and 8 bases lay outside the gene matches. This CDR3 has 13 residues. Germline values: CDR1 LNHDA, CDR2 SQIVND (reference sequence). Looking up the rest from reference TRBV19 and TRBJ1-1 gives the full variable domain: DGGITQSPKYLFRKEGQNVTLSCEQNLNHDAMYWYRQDPGQGLRLIYYSQIVNDFQKGDIAEGYSVSREKKESFPLTVTSAQKNPTAFYLCASKDRVGAEAFFGQGTRLTVV.